This TCR beta chain originates from a study of blood T cells in healthy people across ages. V lost 0 bases and J 7 bases, leaving 13 bases between the germline ends. The CDR3 runs to 15 residues. Germline loops: CDR1 SGHTA, CDR2 FQGNSA. Study findings and constraints: The long-lived group displayed more naive CD4+ cells, plus higher diversity, than the aged donors did. The recorded TCR beta diversity per million T cells decreased in a roughly linear manner with age. No one knew whether donors had CMV, which possibly confounded expanded clonotype changes.

As for this clonotype: The antigen is undetermined.

A sample-barcoded 5' primer and a J-beta primer mix were used in a second PCR of roughly 6 to 11 cycles. Any given sample supplied a minimum of 3 million CDR3-containing paired-end reads. TCRdb independently ran MiXCR on the 5' RACE reads; one entry per CDR3 protein. The table records roughly 1,700,000 distinct CDR3 sequences, 28% of them present only once. The sequencing input was blood. The clonotype originates from a woman in her twenties or thirties in good health. The chain links TRBV7-2 to TRBJ1-5; no clear D. The CDR3: CASSLALGVQQPQHF. The CDR3 region has the DNA TGTGCCAGCAGCTTAGCGCTGGGAGTACAACAGCCCCAGCATTTT.